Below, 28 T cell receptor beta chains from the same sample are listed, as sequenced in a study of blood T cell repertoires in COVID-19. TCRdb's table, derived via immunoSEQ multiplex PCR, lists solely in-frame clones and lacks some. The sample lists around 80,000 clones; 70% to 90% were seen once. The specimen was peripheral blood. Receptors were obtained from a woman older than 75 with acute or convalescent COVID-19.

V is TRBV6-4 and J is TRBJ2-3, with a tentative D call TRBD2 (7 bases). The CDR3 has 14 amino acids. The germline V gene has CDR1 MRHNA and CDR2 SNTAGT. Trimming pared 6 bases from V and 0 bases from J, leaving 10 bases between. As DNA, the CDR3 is TGTGCCAGCAGCGCGGGGGCCAGCACAGATACGCAGTATTTT. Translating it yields CASSAGASTDTQYF.

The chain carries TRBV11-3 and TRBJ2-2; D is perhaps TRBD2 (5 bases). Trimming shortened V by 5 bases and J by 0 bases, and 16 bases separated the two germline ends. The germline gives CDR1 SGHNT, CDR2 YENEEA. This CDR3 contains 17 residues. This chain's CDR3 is CASSHGVAAANTGELFF. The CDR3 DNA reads TGTGCCAGCAGCCACGGGGTTGCGGCAGCGAACACCGGGGAGCTGTTTTTT.

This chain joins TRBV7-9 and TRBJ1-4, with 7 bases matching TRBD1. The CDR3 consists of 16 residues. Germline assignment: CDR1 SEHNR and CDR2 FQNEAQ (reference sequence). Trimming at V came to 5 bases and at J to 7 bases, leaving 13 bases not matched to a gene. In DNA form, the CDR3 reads TGTGCCAGCAGCATCACGACAGGGTACGGGGTTGAAAAACTGTTTTTT. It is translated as CASSITTGYGVEKLFF.

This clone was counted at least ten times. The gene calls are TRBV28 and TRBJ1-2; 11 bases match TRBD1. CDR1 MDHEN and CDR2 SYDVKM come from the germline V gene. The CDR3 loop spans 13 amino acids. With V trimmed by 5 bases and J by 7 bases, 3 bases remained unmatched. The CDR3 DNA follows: TGTGCCAGCAGTGGACAGGGGGCAATTGGCTACACCTTC. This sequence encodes CASSGQGAIGYTF.

In DNA, the CDR3 is TGTGCCACCAGTGATGGCATCCGAGGCTACACCTTC. The encoded protein is CATSDGIRGYTF. The V gene is TRBV24-1, the J gene TRBJ1-2; D is ambiguous. Germline V gene sequence: CDR1 KGHDR, CDR2 SFDVKD. The V and J ends lost 3 bases and 8 bases respectively, with 9 bases between them. The CDR3 contains 12 residues.

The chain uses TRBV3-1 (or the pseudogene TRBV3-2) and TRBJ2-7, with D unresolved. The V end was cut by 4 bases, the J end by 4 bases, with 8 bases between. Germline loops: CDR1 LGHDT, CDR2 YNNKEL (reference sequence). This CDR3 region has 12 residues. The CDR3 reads CASSREAYEQYF. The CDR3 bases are TGTGCCAGCAGCCGTGAGGCATACGAGCAGTACTTC.

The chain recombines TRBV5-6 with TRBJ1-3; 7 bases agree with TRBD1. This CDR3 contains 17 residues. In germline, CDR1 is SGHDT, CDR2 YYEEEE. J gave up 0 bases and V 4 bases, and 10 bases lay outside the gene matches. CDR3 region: CASSRLDRFTSGNTIYF. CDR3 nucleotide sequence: TGTGCCAGCAGCCGCCTGGACAGGTTTACCTCTGGAAACACCATATATTTT.

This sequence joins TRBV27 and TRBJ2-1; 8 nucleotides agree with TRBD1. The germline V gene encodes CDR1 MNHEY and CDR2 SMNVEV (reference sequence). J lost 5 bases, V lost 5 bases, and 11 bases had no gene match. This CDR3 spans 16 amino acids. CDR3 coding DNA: TGTGCCAGCAGTCCGCCCGACAGGGGAGAACACAATGAGCAGTTCTTC. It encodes CASSPPDRGEHNEQFF.

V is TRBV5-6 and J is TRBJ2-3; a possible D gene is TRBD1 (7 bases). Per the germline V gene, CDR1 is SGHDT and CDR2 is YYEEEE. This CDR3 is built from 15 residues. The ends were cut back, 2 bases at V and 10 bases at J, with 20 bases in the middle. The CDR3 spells CASSFRGAGPRPQYF. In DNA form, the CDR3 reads TGTGCCAGCAGCTTCAGGGGGGCCGGTCCCAGGCCGCAGTATTTT.

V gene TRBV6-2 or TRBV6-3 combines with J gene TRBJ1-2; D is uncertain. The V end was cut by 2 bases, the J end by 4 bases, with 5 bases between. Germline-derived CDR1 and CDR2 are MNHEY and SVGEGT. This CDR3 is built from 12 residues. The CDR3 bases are TGTGCCAGCAGTTACACGAGCTATGGCTACACCTTC. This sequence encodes CASSYTSYGYTF.

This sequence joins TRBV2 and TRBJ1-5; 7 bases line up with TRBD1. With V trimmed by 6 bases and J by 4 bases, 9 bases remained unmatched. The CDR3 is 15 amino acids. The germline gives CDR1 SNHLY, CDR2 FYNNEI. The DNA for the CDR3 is TGTGCCAGCAGAGCAGGGGGGTTTAAGAATCAGCCCCAGCATTTT. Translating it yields CASRAGGFKNQPQHF.

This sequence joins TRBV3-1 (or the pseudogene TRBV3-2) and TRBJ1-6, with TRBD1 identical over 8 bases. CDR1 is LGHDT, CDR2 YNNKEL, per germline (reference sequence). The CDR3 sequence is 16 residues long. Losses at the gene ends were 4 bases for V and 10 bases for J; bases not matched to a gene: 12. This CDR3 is CASSRNQGAERSPLHF. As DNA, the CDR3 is TGTGCCAGCAGCCGGAACCAGGGGGCTGAGCGATCACCCCTCCACTTT.

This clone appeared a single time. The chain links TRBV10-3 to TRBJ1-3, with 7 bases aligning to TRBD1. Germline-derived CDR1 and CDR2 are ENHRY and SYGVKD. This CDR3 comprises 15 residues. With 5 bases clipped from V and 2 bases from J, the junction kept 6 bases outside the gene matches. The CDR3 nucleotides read TGTGCCATCAGTCCCGACAGGGCTACTGGAAACACCATATATTTT. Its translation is CAISPDRATGNTIYF.

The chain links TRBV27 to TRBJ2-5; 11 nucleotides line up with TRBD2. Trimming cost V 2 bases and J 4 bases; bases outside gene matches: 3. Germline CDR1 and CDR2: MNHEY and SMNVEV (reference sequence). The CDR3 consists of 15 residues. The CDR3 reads CASSLGLAGGETQYF. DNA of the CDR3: TGTGCCAGCAGTTTAGGGCTAGCGGGAGGAGAGACCCAGTACTTC.

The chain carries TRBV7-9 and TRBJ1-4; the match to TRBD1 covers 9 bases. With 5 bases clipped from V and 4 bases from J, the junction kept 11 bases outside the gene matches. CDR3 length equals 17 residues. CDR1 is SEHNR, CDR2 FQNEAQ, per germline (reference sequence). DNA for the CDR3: TGTGCCAGCAGCGATAGTCGGGGACAGGGATTTAATGAAAAACTGTTTTTT. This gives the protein CASSDSRGQGFNEKLFF.

The CDR3 is CASSMGDSSGNQPQHF. In DNA form, the CDR3 reads TGTGCCAGCAGTATGGGGGACAGTAGCGGCAATCAGCCCCAGCATTTT. The chain is built from TRBV6-2 or TRBV6-3 and TRBJ1-5, with 7 bases lining up with TRBD1. Germline V gene sequence: CDR1 MNHEY, CDR2 SVGEGT. V shed 5 bases, J shed 2 bases, and the junction held 9 bases outside the gene matches. This CDR3 contains 16 residues.

CDR3 sequence: CASAPRVAGDTGELFF. The CDR3 nucleotides are TGCGCCAGCGCCCCTCGGGTAGCGGGGGACACCGGGGAGCTGTTTTTT. The J gene is TRBJ2-2, the V gene TRBV10-1; the match to TRBD2 covers 9 bases. This CDR3 is built from 16 residues. V shed 8 bases, J shed 3 bases, and the junction held 10 bases outside the gene matches. Germline values: CDR1 WNHNN, CDR2 SYGVQD (reference sequence).

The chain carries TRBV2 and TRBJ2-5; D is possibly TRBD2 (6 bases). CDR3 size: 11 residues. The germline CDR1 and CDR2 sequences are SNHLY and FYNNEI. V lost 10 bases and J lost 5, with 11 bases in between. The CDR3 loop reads CATGGRETQYF. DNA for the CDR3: TGTGCCACCGGGGGACGGGAGACCCAGTACTTC.

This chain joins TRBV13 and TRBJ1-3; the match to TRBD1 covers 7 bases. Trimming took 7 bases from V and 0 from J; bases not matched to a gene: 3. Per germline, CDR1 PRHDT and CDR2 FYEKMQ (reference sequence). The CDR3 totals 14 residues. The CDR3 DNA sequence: TGTGCCAGCACCTGGGACAGCTCTGGAAACACCATATATTTT. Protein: CASTWDSSGNTIYF.

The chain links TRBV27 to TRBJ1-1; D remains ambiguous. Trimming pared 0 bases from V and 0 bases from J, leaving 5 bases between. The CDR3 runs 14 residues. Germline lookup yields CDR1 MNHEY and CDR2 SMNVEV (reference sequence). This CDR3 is CASSLSRVNTEAFF. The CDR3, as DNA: TGTGCCAGCAGTTTATCGAGAGTGAACACTGAAGCTTTCTTT.

The CDR3 protein is CASSEPRGLIGSPLHF. CDR3 coding DNA: TGTGCCAGCAGTGAACCTCGGGGGTTAATCGGATCACCCCTCCACTTT. J is TRBJ1-6 and V is TRBV25-1, with D perhaps matching TRBD1 (5 bases). V was cut by 2 bases and J by 10 bases, with 18 bases left in between. Germline CDR1 reads MGHDK; CDR2 reads SYGVNS. The length of the CDR3 is 16 residues.

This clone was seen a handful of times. CDR3 loop: CASSSRGRLGYTF. The DNA for the CDR3 is TGTGCCAGCAGCTCCAGGGGGCGGCTTGGCTACACCTTC. The chain joins TRBV7-9 to TRBJ1-2, with TRBD1 matching 8 bases. This CDR3 spans 13 amino acids. The V segment lost 4 bases and the J segment 7 bases; nucleotides outside the gene matches: 5. CDR1 is SEHNR, CDR2 FQNEAQ, per germline (reference sequence).

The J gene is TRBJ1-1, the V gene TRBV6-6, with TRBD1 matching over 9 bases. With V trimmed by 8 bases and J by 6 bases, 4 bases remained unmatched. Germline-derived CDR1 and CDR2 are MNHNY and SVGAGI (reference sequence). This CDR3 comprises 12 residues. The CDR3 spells CASGDRGAEAFF. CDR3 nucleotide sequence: TGTGCCAGCGGAGACAGGGGGGCTGAAGCTTTCTTT.

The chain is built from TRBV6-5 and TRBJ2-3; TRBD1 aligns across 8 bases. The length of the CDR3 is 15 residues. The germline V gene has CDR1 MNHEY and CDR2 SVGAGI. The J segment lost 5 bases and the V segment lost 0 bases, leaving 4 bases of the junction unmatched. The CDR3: CASSYSTGVVDTQYF. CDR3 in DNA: TGTGCCAGCAGTTACTCGACAGGGGTGGTAGATACGCAGTATTTT.

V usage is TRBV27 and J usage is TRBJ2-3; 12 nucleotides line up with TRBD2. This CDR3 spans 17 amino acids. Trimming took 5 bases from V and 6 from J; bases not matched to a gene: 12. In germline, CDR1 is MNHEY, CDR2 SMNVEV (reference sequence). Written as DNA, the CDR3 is TGTGCCAGCAGTCGACTAGCGGGGGCCCTCGGGGAGGATACGCAGTATTTT. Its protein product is CASSRLAGALGEDTQYF.

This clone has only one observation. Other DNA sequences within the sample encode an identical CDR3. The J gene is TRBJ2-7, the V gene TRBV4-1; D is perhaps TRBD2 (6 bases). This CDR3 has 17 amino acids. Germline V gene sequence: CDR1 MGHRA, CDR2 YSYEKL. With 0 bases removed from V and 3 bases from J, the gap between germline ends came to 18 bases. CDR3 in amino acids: CASSQDGLTRVDYEQYF. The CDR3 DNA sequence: TGCGCCAGCAGCCAAGATGGGTTGACTAGAGTGGACTACGAGCAGTACTTC.

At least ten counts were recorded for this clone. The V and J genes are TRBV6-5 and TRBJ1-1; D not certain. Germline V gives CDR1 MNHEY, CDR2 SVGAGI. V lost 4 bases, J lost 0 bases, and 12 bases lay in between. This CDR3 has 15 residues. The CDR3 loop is CASSSGSLLNTEAFF. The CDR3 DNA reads TGTGCCAGCAGTTCCGGGTCACTCTTGAACACTGAAGCTTTCTTT.

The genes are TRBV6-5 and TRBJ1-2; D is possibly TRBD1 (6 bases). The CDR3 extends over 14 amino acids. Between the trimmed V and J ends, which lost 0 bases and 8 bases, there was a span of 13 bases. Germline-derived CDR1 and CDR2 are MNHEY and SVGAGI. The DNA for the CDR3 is TGTGCCAGCAGTTACTCGAACGCCCAGGGGGGCTACACCTTC. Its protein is CASSYSNAQGGYTF.